This TCR beta chain derives from a study of T cell repertoires in cytomegalovirus infection. About the research overall: Selected CMV epitopes included recently identified HLA-C-restricted ones as well as well-studied HLA-B-restricted ones. Public signatures in TCR beta pointed to CMV infection and matching HLA type. Findings and caveats of the study: Dominating the ex vivo response were HLA-C-restricted CMV-specific TCR beta clonotypes. Cumulative frequency of public TCR beta families picked out carriers of CMV plus the relevant HLA.

Remarks on this clonotype: What it binds is not known.

TCRdb ran MiXCR on the reads and lists one entry per CDR3 protein. The table includes 700,000 to 900,000 distinct CDR3 sequences, about 27% detected once. The V gene's germline CDR1 is SNHLY and CDR2 FYNNEI. This CDR3 contains 15 residues. V lost 3 bases, J lost 2 bases, and 5 bases stayed unmatched. The V gene is TRBV2, the J gene TRBJ2-7, with 9 nucleotides matching TRBD1. Sequencing was performed on cultured CD8+ T cells from PBMCs, taken from culture after CMV antigen stimulation. The sequence derives from a human donor in good health (CMV status not recorded). Some clones in this sample may be carry-over from other donors' samples. DNA of the CDR3: TGTGCCAGCAGTGAGTGGGGACAGGGACCCTACGAGCAGTACTTC. Its translation is CASSEWGQGPYEQYF.